Presented here are 2 T cell receptor beta chains from one specimen sequenced in a study of T cell responses to AZD1222 COVID-19 vaccine. This table comes from immunoSEQ multiplex PCR, and its TCRdb copy is limited to in-frame clones, with some not included. The sample comprises tens of thousands of clones, around 80% of which are singletons, and roughly 3.5% rests with the top ten. The sequencing here drew on peripheral blood, taken 28 days after the second AZD1222 dose. The receptors come from an adult who received the AZD1222 COVID-19 vaccine.

The rearrangement joins TRBV15 to TRBJ2-5; TRBD2 is a possible D gene (6 bases). The V and J ends lost 0 bases and 2 bases respectively, with 13 bases between them. This CDR3 comprises 16 residues. The germline CDR1 and CDR2 sequences are LNHNV and YYDKDF (reference sequence). For the CDR3, the DNA is TGTGCCACCAGCAGAGATCGGGGGTCGGGACAAGAGACCCAGTACTTC. Translation gives CATSRDRGSGQETQYF. The full variable domain, rest sourced from reference TRBV15 and TRBJ2-5, is DAMVIQNPRYQVTQFGKPVTLSCSQTLNHNVMYWYQQKSSQAPKLLFHYYDKDFNNEADTPDNFQSRRPNTSFCFLDIRSPGLGDTAMYLCATSRDRGSGQETQYFGPGTRLLVL.

The rearrangement uses TRBV5-1 and TRBJ1-1, with no clear D. CDR1 and CDR2 (germline): SGHRS, YFSETQ. This CDR3 is 15 amino acids long. Trimming took off 0 bases at V and 0 bases at J, with 9 bases between the two ends. CDR3 sequence (DNA): TGCGCCAGCAGCTTGGCCCCGGGCGTGAACACTGAAGCTTTCTTT. It specifies CASSLAPGVNTEAFF.